This T cell receptor (beta chain) was sequenced during a study of beta chain features in type 1 diabetes. Study summary: Patients were similar to healthy donors in age and gender (as well as in cell yields). Study outcomes and limitations: Individuals with type 1 diabetes displayed fewer insertions and more deletions at VDJ junctions. cDNA-based sequencing might over-represent cells highly expressing TCR. Significant though moderate, a shortening of TCRB CDR3s appeared in all four CD4+ subsets of Type 1 diabetes patients.

This CDR3 region has 11 residues. CDR1 is DFQATT, CDR2 SNEGSKA, per germline (reference sequence). Trimming at V came to 6 bases and at J to 2 bases, leaving 1 base not matched to a gene. Worth noting for this clone: Its antigen remains unidentified.

Sequenced material consisted of expressed TCRB transcripts (all of the isolated RNA was reverse transcribed). Assay used: immunoSEQ multiplex PCR; TCRdb lists only in-frame clones, some missing. The table lists approximately 250,000 clones, approximately 11% of them singletons, with roughly 0.017% in the top ten. Sequencing was carried out using naive CD4+ T cells from blood. This receptor was identified in a man aged 25-45 years with type 1 diabetes. The rearrangement uses TRBV20-1 and TRBJ2-7; TRBD1 matches 7 bases. The CDR3 region is CSAGTAYEQYF. As DNA, the CDR3 is TGCAGTGCAGGGACAGCCTACGAGCAGTACTTC.